This TCR beta chain was sequenced in a study of cytomegalovirus exposure and HLA in healthy donors. CDR3 length: 13 residues. The germline V and J ends were trimmed by 2 bases and 3 bases, with 8 bases remaining between them. The germline gives CDR1 SGHRS, CDR2 YFSETQ. Study findings and constraints: Associated with cytomegalovirus, according to the listing, were 150 to 200 TCR beta chains.

A word on this clone: The antigen is not known. The same CDR3 also results from other DNA sequences found in this sample.

60 Vbeta and 13 Jbeta primers were used in PCR. The repertoire was sequenced with immunoSEQ multiplex PCR; TCRdb's copy has only in-frame clones and lacks some. The sample holds some 130,000 clones, roughly 80% seen once. J is TRBJ2-5 and V is TRBV5-1, with D possibly being TRBD1 (6 bases). This clonotype originated in a woman aged 60-75 years in good health and CMV-seronegative. Input material: PBMCs. The CDR3 sequence is CASSLQGEETQYF. DNA of the CDR3: TGCGCCAGCAGCTTACAGGGTGAAGAGACCCAGTACTTC.